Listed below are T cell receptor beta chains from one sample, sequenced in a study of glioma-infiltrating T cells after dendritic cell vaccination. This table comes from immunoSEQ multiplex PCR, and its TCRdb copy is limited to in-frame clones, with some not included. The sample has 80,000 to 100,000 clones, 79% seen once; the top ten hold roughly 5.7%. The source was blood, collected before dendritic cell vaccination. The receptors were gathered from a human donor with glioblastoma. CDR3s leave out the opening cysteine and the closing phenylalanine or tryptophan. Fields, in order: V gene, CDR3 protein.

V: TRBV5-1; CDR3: ASSGGGSTDTQY
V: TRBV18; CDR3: ASSQPGDEQF
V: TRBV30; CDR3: AWSPGQGPHYGYT
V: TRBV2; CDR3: ASSEQFNQPQH
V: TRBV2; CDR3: ASKLAGGSYEQF
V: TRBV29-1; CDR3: SVGTGKETQY
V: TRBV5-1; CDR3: ASSGKVLAGADTQY
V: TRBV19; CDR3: ASSIGGLAYGYT
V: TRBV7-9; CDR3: ASSLGAFRAGEFADTQY
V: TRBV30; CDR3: AWSPTRGGGNEKLF
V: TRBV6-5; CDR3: ASSFLSNTEAF
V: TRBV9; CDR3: ASSPRQGAYNEQF
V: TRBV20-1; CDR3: SATWETEAF
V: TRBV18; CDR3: ASSPYQPGQANQPQH
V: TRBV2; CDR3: ASSSRTVLSYEQY
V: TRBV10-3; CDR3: AISEPQRSYEQY
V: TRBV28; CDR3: ASSSAGNVYEQY
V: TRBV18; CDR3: ASSPRGTGEETQY
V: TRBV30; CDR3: AWSVIGANSPLH
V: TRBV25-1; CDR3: ATSTLVSPGELF
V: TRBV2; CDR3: ASMDRPSNEQF
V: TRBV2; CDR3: ASSDRGRGLAGVETQY
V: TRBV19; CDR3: ASKNTMTGGNEQY
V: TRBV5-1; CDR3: ASSLETGLAGGADTQY
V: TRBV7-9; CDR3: ASSLEVGASGRLIEQF
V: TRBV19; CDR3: ASSIDRGRNQPQH
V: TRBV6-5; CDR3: ASTVVPRGYT
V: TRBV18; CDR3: ASSAYTGEGYT
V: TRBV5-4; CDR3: ASSLPGLAGDYNEQF
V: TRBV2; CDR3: ASRRVEKLF
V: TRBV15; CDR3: ATQTSGSYNEQF